The 14 T cell receptor beta chains listed next were all sequenced from one sample in a study of blood T cell repertoires in COVID-19. Clones were sequenced by immunoSEQ multiplex PCR, and TCRdb holds only the in-frame ones, with some missing. This sample has some 300,000 clones, with 80% to 90% found just once. The sequenced material came from peripheral blood. The receptors were gathered from a woman aged 70 to 79 with COVID-19, enrolled during active disease.

This chain connects TRBV5-4 to TRBJ1-1; 8 positions agree with TRBD1. CDR1 and CDR2 (germline): SGHNT, YYREEE (reference sequence). Trimming cost V 2 bases and J 1 base; bases outside gene matches: 4. The CDR3 spans 15 residues. CDR3 coding DNA: TGTGCCAGCAGCTTTCAGGGGGCGGAGAACACTGAAGCTTTCTTT. It yields the protein CASSFQGAENTEAFF.

The genes are TRBV10-3 and TRBJ1-2; 7 nucleotides align to TRBD1. In germline, CDR1 is ENHRY, CDR2 SYGVKD. This CDR3 has 15 residues. After removal of 3 bases from V and 4 bases from J, the junction contained 8 bases not matched to a gene. The CDR3 is CAISEPRTGIYGYTF. In DNA form, the CDR3 reads TGTGCCATCAGTGAACCCAGGACAGGTATCTATGGCTACACCTTC.

This chain connects TRBV7-9 to TRBJ2-3; 16 bases are shared with TRBD2. This CDR3 is built from 16 residues. V lost 11 bases to trimming and J lost 8 bases; unmatched junction nucleotides: 13. Per the germline V gene, CDR1 is SEHNR and CDR2 is FQNEAQ (reference sequence). The CDR3 nucleotides read TGTGCCGCAAGCCCGGGACTAGCGGGGGGGCGGGGTACGCAGTATTTT. It encodes CAASPGLAGGRGTQYF.

The chain joins TRBV29-1 to TRBJ2-3; 7 nucleotides line up with TRBD1. The germline V gene encodes CDR1 SQVTM and CDR2 ANQGSEA. J was trimmed by 5 bases and V by 1 base; bases with no gene match: 3. This CDR3 has 13 amino acids. CDR3 bases: TGCAGCGTTGAAGGGCAGGGGGTAGATACGCAGTATTTT. Its protein is CSVEGQGVDTQYF.

The chain combines TRBV5-1 with TRBJ2-3, with D tentatively TRBD2 (6 bases). Trimming removed 6 bases from V and 3 bases from J, with 17 bases in between. This CDR3 contains 15 residues. The germline CDR1 and CDR2 sequences are SGHRS and YFSETQ. The CDR3 nucleotides read TGCGCCAGCAACCCTACAGCAGGGAGGACAGATACGCAGTATTTT. Amino acids: CASNPTAGRTDTQYF.

This chain joins TRBV10-3 and TRBJ1-3; D ambiguous. V lost 4 bases to trimming and J lost 8 bases, with 12 bases between them. CDR1 and CDR2 (germline): ENHRY, SYGVKD. CDR3 size: 13 residues. CDR3 amino acids: CAISVQARDTIYF. The CDR3 DNA sequence: TGTGCCATCAGTGTTCAGGCCCGCGACACCATATATTTT.

The CDR3 is CASSDTTSGGARYNEQFF. The CDR3, as DNA: TGTGCCAGCAGCGACACGACTAGCGGGGGGGCGAGATACAATGAGCAGTTCTTC. V and J are TRBV9 and TRBJ2-1; 14 bases agree with TRBD2. This CDR3 region has 18 residues. The germline V gene encodes CDR1 SGDLS and CDR2 YYNGEE. The J segment lost 4 bases and the V segment lost 3 bases, leaving 9 bases of the junction unmatched.

The rearrangement uses TRBV7-9 and TRBJ2-7; weak D call: TRBD2 (6 bases). V shed 4 bases and J shed 4 bases, with 8 bases lying between them. Germline V gene data show CDR1 as SEHNR and CDR2 as FQNEAQ (reference sequence). This CDR3 contains 12 residues. CDR3 in amino acids: CASSWGEYEQYF. The CDR3 coding sequence is TGTGCCAGCAGCTGGGGGGAATACGAGCAGTACTTC.

This clone was seen just once. This chain uses TRBV4-1 with TRBJ2-1, with 8 bases matching TRBD1. The germline CDR1 and CDR2 sequences are MGHRA and YSYEKL. The CDR3 is 17 amino acids. The J segment lost 3 bases and the V segment lost 4 bases, leaving 11 bases of the junction unmatched. The CDR3: CASSRQTGTGDYNEQFF. In nucleotides, the CDR3 is TGCGCCAGCAGCCGCCAAACCGGGACAGGAGACTACAATGAGCAGTTCTTC.

The chain couples TRBV19 to TRBJ2-1; D perhaps matches TRBD1 (5 bases). V dropped 10 bases and J dropped 9 bases, with 16 bases sitting between them. CDR1 LNHDA and CDR2 SQIVND come from the germline V gene (reference sequence). CDR3 size: 12 residues. Written as DNA, the CDR3 is TGTGCCACCCAGGACATTCCCCCTGAGCAGTTCTTC. The encoded protein is CATQDIPPEQFF.

The rearrangement joins TRBV5-4 to TRBJ1-1, with 8 bases identical to TRBD1. The CDR3 covers 16 residues. Trimming cost V 4 bases and J 1 base; bases outside gene matches: 9. Germline CDR1 SGHNT, CDR2 YYREEE (reference sequence). As DNA, the CDR3 is TGTGCCAGCAGCCTCCGAAGCAGGGGGCAGAACACTGAAGCTTTCTTT. Protein: CASSLRSRGQNTEAFF.

The chain carries TRBV5-1 and TRBJ2-6, with D maybe TRBD2 (6 bases). CDR1 is SGHRS, CDR2 YFSETQ, per germline. The CDR3 runs 16 residues. With 0 bases removed from V and 2 bases from J, the gap between germline ends came to 9 bases. The CDR3 sequence is CASSLVGGAGANVLTF. The CDR3 DNA is TGCGCCAGCAGCTTGGTCGGAGGGGCTGGGGCCAACGTCCTGACTTTC.

This sequence joins TRBV5-1 and TRBJ1-3, with 7 bases identical to TRBD1. CDR3 length: 15 residues. Germline-derived CDR1 and CDR2 are SGHRS and YFSETQ. Unmatched junction bases numbered 3, after V lost 3 bases and J lost 0 bases. The chain's CDR3 is CASSSDRISGNTIYF. CDR3 nucleotides: TGCGCCAGCAGCTCGGACAGGATCTCTGGAAACACCATATATTTT. Together with reference TRBV5-1 and TRBJ1-3, the CDR3 gives the full variable domain: KAGVTQTPRYLIKTRGQQVTLSCSPISGHRSVSWYQQTPGQGLQFLFEYFSETQRNKGNFPGRFSGRQFSNSRSEMNVSTLELGDSALYLCASSSDRISGNTIYFGEGSWLTVV.

The DNA of the CDR3 is TGTGCCAGCAGTAGAACGGGACAGCTGACCTCACCCCTCCACTTT. The encoded protein is CASSRTGQLTSPLHF. The chain employs TRBV5-8 and TRBJ1-6; 7 bases match TRBD1. The CDR3 spans 15 residues. Germline values: CDR1 SGHTS, CDR2 YDEGEE. Unmatched junction bases numbered 12, after V lost 5 bases and J lost 10 bases.